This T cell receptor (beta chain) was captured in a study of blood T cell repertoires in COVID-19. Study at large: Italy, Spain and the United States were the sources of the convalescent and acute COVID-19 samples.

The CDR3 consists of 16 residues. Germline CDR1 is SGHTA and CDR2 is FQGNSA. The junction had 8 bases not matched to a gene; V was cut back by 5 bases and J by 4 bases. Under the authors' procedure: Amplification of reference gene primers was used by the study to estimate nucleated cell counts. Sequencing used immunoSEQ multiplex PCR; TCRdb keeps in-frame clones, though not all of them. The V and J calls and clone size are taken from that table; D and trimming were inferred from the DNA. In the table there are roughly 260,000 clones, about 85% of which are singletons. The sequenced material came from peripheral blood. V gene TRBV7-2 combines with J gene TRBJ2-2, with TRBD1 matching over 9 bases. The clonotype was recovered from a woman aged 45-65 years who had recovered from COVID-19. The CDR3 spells CASSDHRGPPTGELFF. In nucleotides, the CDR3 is TGTGCCAGCAGCGACCACAGGGGGCCCCCCACCGGGGAGCTGTTTTTT.